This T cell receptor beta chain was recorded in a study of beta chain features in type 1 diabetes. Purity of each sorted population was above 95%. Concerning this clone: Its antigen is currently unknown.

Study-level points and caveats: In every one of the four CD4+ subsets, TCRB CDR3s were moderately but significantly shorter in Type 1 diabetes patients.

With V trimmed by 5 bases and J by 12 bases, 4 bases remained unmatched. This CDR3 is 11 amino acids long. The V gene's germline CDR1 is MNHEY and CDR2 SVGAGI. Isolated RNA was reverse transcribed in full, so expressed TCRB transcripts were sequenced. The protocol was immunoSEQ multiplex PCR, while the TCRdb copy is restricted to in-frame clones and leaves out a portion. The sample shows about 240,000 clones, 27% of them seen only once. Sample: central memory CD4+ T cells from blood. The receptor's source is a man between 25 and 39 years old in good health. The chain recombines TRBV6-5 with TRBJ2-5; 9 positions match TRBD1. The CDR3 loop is CASSTRDREYF. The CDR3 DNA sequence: TGTGCCAGCAGTACCCGGGACAGGGAGTACTTC.